The 32 T cell receptor beta chains given below trace back to one sample, sequenced in a study of blood T cell repertoires in COVID-19. Clones were sequenced by immunoSEQ multiplex PCR, and TCRdb holds only the in-frame ones, with some missing. The repertoire holds 170,000 or so clones, with approximately 83% as singletons. The sequenced material came from peripheral blood. These receptors were taken from a human donor in a cohort sampled during active COVID-19.

CDR3 protein: CASSLRRQADEQYF. CDR3 in DNA: TGTGCCAGCAGCTTAAGGCGACAGGCTGACGAGCAGTACTTC. The J gene is TRBJ2-7, the V gene TRBV11-1, with D possibly matching TRBD1 (6 bases). The length of the CDR3 is 14 residues. CDR1 and CDR2 (germline): SGHAT, FQDESV (reference sequence). The germline V and J ends were trimmed by 2 bases and 5 bases, with 13 bases remaining between them.

The V and J genes are TRBV19 and TRBJ2-1; 11 nucleotides align to TRBD2. This CDR3 is built from 15 residues. Losses at the gene ends were 5 bases for V and 4 bases for J; bases not matched to a gene: 4. Germline CDR1 and CDR2: LNHDA and SQIVND (reference sequence). The CDR3 spells CASSLGLAVYNEQFF. Written as DNA, the CDR3 is TGTGCCAGTAGTCTGGGACTAGCGGTTTACAATGAGCAGTTCTTC.

The V and J genes are TRBV29-1 and TRBJ1-3, with D possibly TRBD1 on 5 matching bases. The V and J ends lost 2 bases and 0 bases respectively, with 17 bases between them. The CDR3 covers 17 residues. Germline CDR1 reads SQVTM; CDR2 reads ANQGSEA. This CDR3 reads CSVESVEGTSSGNTIYF. The CDR3 DNA sequence: TGCAGCGTTGAATCGGTGGAGGGGACGAGCTCTGGAAACACCATATATTTT.

This clone was detected only once. The rearrangement joins TRBV27 to TRBJ2-3; TRBD2 might be the D (5 bases). V lost 7 bases to trimming and J lost 2 bases, with 10 bases between them. This CDR3 comprises 13 residues. Germline-derived CDR1 and CDR2 are MNHEY and SMNVEV (reference sequence). The chain's CDR3 is CASTSAVTDTQYF. CDR3 DNA sequence: TGTGCCAGCACGTCAGCGGTCACAGATACGCAGTATTTT.

The gene calls are TRBV9 and TRBJ1-1; TRBD1 aligns across 10 bases. The CDR3 has 16 residues. CDR1 SGDLS and CDR2 YYNGEE come from the germline V gene. V was pared by 4 bases and J by 4 bases, with 10 bases of the junction left unmatched. The CDR3 sequence: CASSPTGTGAFTEAFF. The CDR3 DNA sequence: TGTGCCAGCAGCCCCACCGGGACAGGGGCGTTCACTGAAGCTTTCTTT.

The chain joins TRBV21-1 to TRBJ1-1; the table's D call of TRBD1 was not tested on the DNA. TRBV21-1 is listed as a pseudogene. CDR3 length: 14 amino acids. The CDR3 coding sequence is TGTGCCAGCCCCGAGGGCAGGGGGCACACTGAAGCTTTCTTT. Translating it yields CASPEGRGHTEAFF.

The chain couples TRBV12-5 to TRBJ1-5; D might be TRBD1 (6 bases). V shed 0 bases and J shed 0 bases, with 24 bases lying between them. The CDR3 has 21 amino acids. Germline V gene sequence: CDR1 LGHNT, CDR2 FRNRAP. DNA for the CDR3: TGTGCTAGTGGTTTGGTGCTCAATGACAGGTCCTTACCCTATAGCAATCAGCCCCAGCATTTT. This sequence encodes CASGLVLNDRSLPYSNQPQHF.

The chain combines TRBV12-3 or TRBV12-4 with TRBJ2-7, with D perhaps matching TRBD1 (5 bases). This CDR3 region has 12 residues. V gave up 6 bases and J gave up 3 bases, with 9 bases separating them. CDR3 in DNA: TGTGCCAGCAGAGACGACAGCTACGAGCAGTACTTC. Amino acids: CASRDDSYEQYF.

This chain joins TRBV7-3 and TRBJ2-7; weak D call: TRBD2 (5 bases). The CDR3 spans 14 residues. Per germline, CDR1 SGHTA and CDR2 FQGTGA. V was trimmed by 5 bases and J by 3 bases, leaving 14 bases between them. DNA for the CDR3: TGTGCCAGCAGCCCGTCGGGGTCGGTCTACGAGCAGTACTTC. This gives the protein CASSPSGSVYEQYF.

The chain links TRBV6-5 to TRBJ2-1; 13 bases map to TRBD2. Per germline, CDR1 MNHEY and CDR2 SVGAGI. J was trimmed by 3 bases and V by 6 bases; bases with no gene match: 2. There are 15 residues in the CDR3. The CDR3 here is CASRRTSGSYNEQFF. Here the CDR3 DNA reads TGTGCCAGCAGGCGGACTAGCGGGAGCTACAATGAGCAGTTCTTC.

This clone was counted a single time. CDR3 bases: TGTGCCAGCAGCCCTCGGGGGGCTAGCAATCAGCCCCAGCATTTT. Its translation: CASSPRGASNQPQHF. The V gene is TRBV21-1, the J gene TRBJ1-5. TRBV21-1 corresponds to a pseudogene. CDR3 length: 15 amino acids.

This clone was observed a handful of times. The genes are TRBV19 and TRBJ1-2; 7 bases match TRBD1. This CDR3 spans 14 amino acids. Germline assignment: CDR1 LNHDA and CDR2 SQIVND (reference sequence). The J segment lost 2 bases and the V segment lost 5 bases, leaving 5 bases of the junction unmatched. The CDR3 here is CASSVPTGNYGYTF. CDR3 coding DNA: TGTGCCAGTAGTGTCCCGACAGGGAACTATGGCTACACCTTC.

The chain is built from TRBV7-2 and TRBJ2-1, with 7 bases identical to TRBD2. Trimming removed 3 bases from V and 5 bases from J; junction bases left unmatched: 4. The CDR3 loop spans 14 amino acids. Germline loops: CDR1 SGHTA, CDR2 FQGNSA. In nucleotides, the CDR3 is TGTGCCAGCAGCTTTGGCGGGAGAAACAATGAGCAGTTCTTC. Translation gives CASSFGGRNNEQFF.

This chain connects TRBV5-6 to TRBJ1-1, with D unresolved. CDR3 length: 12 amino acids. Trimming took off 4 bases at V and 5 bases at J, with 9 bases between the two ends. Germline V gene lookup returns CDR1 SGHDT and CDR2 YYEEEE. This CDR3 reads CASSLGSTEAFF. CDR3 nucleotides: TGTGCCAGCAGCCTGGGGAGTACTGAAGCTTTCTTT.

This clone appeared once. The J gene is TRBJ2-7, the V gene TRBV7-2, with D possibly matching TRBD1 (5 bases). Germline CDR1 is SGHTA and CDR2 is FQGNSA. The CDR3 runs to 15 residues. With 1 base removed from V and 5 bases from J, the gap between germline ends came to 15 bases. CDR3 sequence reads: CASSLVPGFFDEQYF. As DNA, the CDR3 is TGTGCCAGCAGCTTAGTACCAGGGTTTTTCGACGAGCAGTACTTC.

J is TRBJ2-7 and V is TRBV7-6; 7 nucleotides align to TRBD1. J was trimmed by 0 bases and V by 1 base; bases with no gene match: 3. This CDR3 spans 15 amino acids. Germline V gene data show CDR1 as SGHVS and CDR2 as FNYEAQ. In DNA form, the CDR3 reads TGTGCCAGCAGCTTAGAAGGGACAGCCTCCTACGAGCAGTACTTC. It is translated as CASSLEGTASYEQYF.

This clone was detected once. Different DNA sequences within this sample yield the same CDR3. The chain recombines TRBV2 with TRBJ1-1; the D is unclear. The CDR3 is 13 amino acids. Germline V gives CDR1 SNHLY, CDR2 FYNNEI. Trimming removed 2 bases at V and 1 base at J, with 5 bases between. The CDR3 DNA sequence: TGTGCCAGCAGTGAACGACAGAACACTGAAGCTTTCTTT. Protein: CASSERQNTEAFF.

This clone was detected only once. This rearrangement joins TRBV7-9 to TRBJ2-3; no reliable D call. Germline V gene sequence: CDR1 SEHNR, CDR2 FQNEAQ (reference sequence). The CDR3 has 13 amino acids. The germline V and J ends were trimmed by 3 bases and 5 bases, with 9 bases remaining between them. Here the CDR3 reads CASSLPPGDTQYF. In DNA form, the CDR3 reads TGTGCCAGCAGCTTGCCACCGGGAGATACGCAGTATTTT.

The chain carries TRBV5-4 and TRBJ2-7; D is perhaps TRBD2 (5 bases). The CDR3 sequence is 13 residues long. Deletions cut 3 bases from V and 2 bases from J, with 9 bases between. Germline CDR1 reads SGHNT; CDR2 reads YYREEE (reference sequence). The CDR3 region is CASSSDGTYEQYF. The DNA of the CDR3 is TGTGCCAGCAGCTCAGACGGGACCTACGAGCAGTACTTC.

The V and J genes are TRBV18 and TRBJ2-7, with no clear D. CDR3 length: 13 amino acids. V was cut by 4 bases and J by 7 bases, with 14 bases left in between. The V gene's germline CDR1 is KGHSH and CDR2 LQKENI. The CDR3 DNA sequence: TGTGCCAGCTCACTGTCCAAGGAGAGGGAGCAGTACTTC. Protein: CASSLSKEREQYF.

The V and J genes are TRBV7-2 and TRBJ2-5; D gene unclear. V dropped 5 bases and J dropped 4 bases, with 17 bases sitting between them. This CDR3 has 15 residues. The germline V gene encodes CDR1 SGHTA and CDR2 FQGNSA. The CDR3 region has the DNA TGTGCCAGCAGCCCCCGGTACAGTTTCTCAGAGACCCAGTACTTC. It translates to CASSPRYSFSETQYF.

Only one count was recorded for this clone. The rearrangement uses TRBV18 and TRBJ1-6, with TRBD1 matching over 7 bases. The CDR3 contains 14 residues. The V gene's germline CDR1 is KGHSH and CDR2 LQKENI. After removal of 5 bases from V and 9 bases from J, the junction contained 7 bases not matched to a gene. The CDR3 DNA sequence: TGTGCCAGCTCAGAAGGGGGCAGACCTTCACCCCTCCACTTT. Translated: CASSEGGRPSPLHF.

The gene calls are TRBV24-1 and TRBJ1-1; D possibly corresponds to TRBD1 (5 bases). V lost 9 bases and J lost 7, with 17 bases in between. CDR1 and CDR2 (germline): KGHDR, SFDVKD. The CDR3 totals 13 residues. CDR3 nucleotide sequence: TGTGCCACCCGGGACGGCGCGGGGGGTGAAGCTTTCTTT. Protein sequence: CATRDGAGGEAFF.

V gene TRBV3-1 (or the pseudogene TRBV3-2) combines with J gene TRBJ1-4; D gene uncertain. Deletions cut 4 bases from V and 8 bases from J, with 8 bases between. The CDR3 loop spans 12 amino acids. The germline V gene has CDR1 LGHDT and CDR2 YNNKEL (reference sequence). CDR3 region: CASSRPLEKLFF. DNA for the CDR3: TGTGCCAGCAGCCGTCCACTCGAAAAACTGTTTTTT.

J is TRBJ1-5 and V is TRBV20-1, with D unclear. The CDR3 spans 15 residues. Trimming removed 3 bases at V and 3 bases at J, with 15 bases between. The germline CDR1 and CDR2 sequences are DFQATT and SNEGSKA (reference sequence). CDR3 amino acids: CSASPDRVYNQPQHF. The CDR3 DNA reads as TGCAGTGCTAGTCCCGATCGGGTCTACAATCAGCCCCAGCATTTT.

This clone has a handful of counts. This rearrangement joins TRBV3-1 (or the pseudogene TRBV3-2) to TRBJ2-7; no definite D call. With 4 bases removed from V and 2 bases from J, the gap between germline ends came to 9 bases. CDR3 length equals 13 residues. From germline, CDR1 is LGHDT and CDR2 YNNKEL (reference sequence). CDR3: CASSLRDTYEQYF. In nucleotides, the CDR3 is TGTGCCAGCAGCCTGAGAGACACCTACGAGCAGTACTTC.

The chain links TRBV4-3 to TRBJ2-7; D may be TRBD1 (6 bases). The CDR3 length is 15 residues. Germline V CDR1 and CDR2: LGHNA, YSLEER. V lost 2 bases to trimming and J lost 0 bases, with 11 bases between them. CDR3 DNA sequence: TGCGCCAGCAGCCAATCCCGAGGGGGCTCCTACGAGCAGTACTTC. This translates into CASSQSRGGSYEQYF.

The chain carries TRBV28 and TRBJ2-7, with 9 nucleotides matching TRBD1. Per germline, CDR1 MDHEN and CDR2 SYDVKM. The length of the CDR3 is 12 residues. V trimming: 10 bases; J trimming: 4 bases; junction bases outside the gene matches: 5. CDR3 amino acids: CATSDRGYEQYF. The CDR3, as DNA: TGTGCCACCTCGGACAGGGGATACGAGCAGTACTTC.

V usage is TRBV24-1 and J usage is TRBJ2-7, with D possibly being TRBD1 (6 bases). Germline CDR1 reads KGHDR; CDR2 reads SFDVKD. V lost 4 bases and J lost 3, with 15 bases in between. The CDR3 covers 15 residues. The CDR3 sequence is CATSDPGQNHYEQYF. The CDR3 DNA reads as TGTGCCACCAGTGACCCAGGACAGAATCACTACGAGCAGTACTTC.

The gene calls are TRBV10-3 and TRBJ2-7, with 8 bases lining up with TRBD2. The CDR3 runs 15 residues. After removal of 5 bases from V and 3 bases from J, the junction contained 9 bases not matched to a gene. Germline assignment: CDR1 ENHRY and CDR2 SYGVKD. CDR3 sequence (DNA): TGTGCCATCAGTAATGGCGGGGGGCGAAACTACGAGCAGTACTTC. Translation gives CAISNGGGRNYEQYF.

This chain joins TRBV28 and TRBJ1-2; 9 bases fit TRBD1. The CDR3 totals 13 residues. V gave up 10 bases and J gave up 2 bases; unmatched junction bases: 5. CDR1 is MDHEN, CDR2 SYDVKM, per germline. This chain's CDR3 is CATKTGGNYGYTF. DNA for the CDR3: TGTGCCACGAAGACAGGGGGAAACTATGGCTACACCTTC.

This rearrangement joins TRBV6-5 to TRBJ1-1; TRBD1 matches at 9 bases. Losses at the gene ends were 4 bases for V and 4 bases for J; bases not matched to a gene: 1. CDR1 is MNHEY and CDR2 is SVGAGI in the germline V gene. This CDR3 spans 13 amino acids. CDR3 sequence reads: CASSWTGVTEAFF. For the CDR3, the DNA is TGTGCCAGCAGTTGGACAGGGGTCACTGAAGCTTTCTTT.